These 5 T cell receptor beta chains were sequenced from one sample in a study of T cells in tuberculosis. Profiled with immunoSEQ multiplex PCR; TCRdb holds only in-frame clones, not every one. The sample holds 80,000 to 100,000 clones, approximately 91% seen once. After thawing and overnight rest, PBMC were stained with GMM-loaded CD1B tetramer, viability dye and anti-CD3 for sorting. CD1B tetramers were loaded with Rhodococcus equi-derived C32 glucose monomycolate. The specimen sequenced was CD1b-GMM tetramer-negative cells sorted from PBMCs. The source of these receptors is an adult woman with latent tuberculosis.

This chain connects TRBV4-1 to TRBJ2-5, with 8 bases fitting TRBD1. CDR1 MGHRA and CDR2 YSYEKL come from the germline V gene. The CDR3 runs 16 residues. V lost 5 bases and J lost 2; bases outside the gene matches: 10. The CDR3: CASSLVTGGVQETQYF. CDR3 sequence (DNA): TGCGCCAGCAGCTTAGTTACAGGGGGTGTACAAGAGACCCAGTACTTC.

The V call is TRBV18, the J call TRBJ2-7; TRBD2 might be the D (6 bases). Trimming removed 3 bases from V and 7 bases from J, with 31 bases in between. Germline CDR1 and CDR2: KGHSH and LQKENI. This CDR3 spans 19 amino acids. The DNA of the CDR3 is TGTGCCAGCTCACCTAGACAACAGGTGGGCCAACCAGGTGGAGGGGAGCAGTACTTC. This encodes CASSPRQQVGQPGGGEQYF.

The CDR3 here is CASSFLGHEGEKLFF. CDR3 coding DNA: TGCGCCAGCAGCTTCTTGGGCCATGAAGGTGAAAAACTGTTTTTT. The chain joins TRBV5-1 to TRBJ1-4; D is unclear. Germline CDR1 SGHRS, CDR2 YFSETQ. This CDR3 is built from 15 residues. The V end lost 2 bases, the J end lost 7 bases, and 15 bases lay between the germline ends. The full variable domain, its missing parts supplied by reference TRBV5-1 and TRBJ1-4, is KAGVTQTPRYLIKTRGQQVTLSCSPISGHRSVSWYQQTPGQGLQFLFEYFSETQRNKGNFPGRFSGRQFSNSRSEMNVSTLELGDSALYLCASSFLGHEGEKLFFGSGTQLSVL.

The V call is TRBV7-2, the J call TRBJ2-1, with 11 bases identical to TRBD2. Germline CDR1 SGHTA, CDR2 FQGNSA. The CDR3 has 19 amino acids. Unmatched junction bases numbered 15, after V lost 5 bases and J lost 3 bases. The CDR3 loop is CASSPPLAGDPWSYNEQFF. CDR3 DNA sequence: TGTGCCAGCAGCCCCCCACTAGCGGGGGATCCCTGGAGCTACAATGAGCAGTTCTTC. Variable domain in full (rest from reference TRBV7-2 and TRBJ2-1): GAGVSQSPSNKVTEKGKDVELRCDPISGHTALYWYRQSLGQGLEFLIYFQGNSAPDKSGLPSDRFSAERTGGSVSTLTIQRTQQEDSAVYLCASSPPLAGDPWSYNEQFFGPGTRLTVL.

CDR3: CASSQSVERRDRSADTQYF. The DNA for the CDR3 is TGCGCCAGCAGTCAATCCGTAGAGAGACGGGACAGGAGCGCAGATACGCAGTATTTT. The rearrangement uses TRBV23-1 and TRBJ2-3; the match to TRBD1 covers 8 bases. TRBV23-1 is placed among ORFs of uncertain function. The CDR3 sequence is 19 residues long. With V trimmed by 0 bases and J by 4 bases, 15 bases remained unmatched.